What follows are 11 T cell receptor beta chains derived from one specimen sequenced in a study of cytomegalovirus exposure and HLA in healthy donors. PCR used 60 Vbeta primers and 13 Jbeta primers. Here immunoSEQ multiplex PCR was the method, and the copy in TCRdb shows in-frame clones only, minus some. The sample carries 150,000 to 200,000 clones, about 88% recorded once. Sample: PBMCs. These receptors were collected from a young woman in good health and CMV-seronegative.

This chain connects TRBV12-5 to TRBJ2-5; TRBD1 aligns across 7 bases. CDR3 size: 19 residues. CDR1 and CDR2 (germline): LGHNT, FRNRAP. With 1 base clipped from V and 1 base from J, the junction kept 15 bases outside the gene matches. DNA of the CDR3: TGTGCTAGTGGTTTGGCCCTAGGGGGCGGCCGGTCCCGCCAAGAGACCCAGTACTTC. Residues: CASGLALGGGRSRQETQYF.

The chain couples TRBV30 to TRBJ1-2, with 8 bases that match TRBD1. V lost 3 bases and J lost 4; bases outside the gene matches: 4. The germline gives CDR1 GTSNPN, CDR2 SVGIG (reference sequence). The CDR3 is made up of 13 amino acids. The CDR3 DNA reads TGTGCCTGGAGCCGACAGGGGCCCTATGGCTACACCTTC. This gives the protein CAWSRQGPYGYTF.

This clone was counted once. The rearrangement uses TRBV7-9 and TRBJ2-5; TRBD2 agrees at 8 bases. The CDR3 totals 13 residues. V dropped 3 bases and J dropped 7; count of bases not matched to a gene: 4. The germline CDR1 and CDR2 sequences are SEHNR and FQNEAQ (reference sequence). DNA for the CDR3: TGTGCCAGCAGCTTCCCCGCGGGGGGGACCCAGTACTTC. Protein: CASSFPAGGTQYF.

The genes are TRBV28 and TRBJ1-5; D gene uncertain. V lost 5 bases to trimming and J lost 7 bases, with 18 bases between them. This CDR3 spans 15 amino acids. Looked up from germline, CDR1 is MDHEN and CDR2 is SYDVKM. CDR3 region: CASSAAGGMGQPQHF. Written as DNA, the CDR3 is TGTGCCAGCAGTGCTGCGGGTGGTATGGGGCAGCCCCAGCATTTT.

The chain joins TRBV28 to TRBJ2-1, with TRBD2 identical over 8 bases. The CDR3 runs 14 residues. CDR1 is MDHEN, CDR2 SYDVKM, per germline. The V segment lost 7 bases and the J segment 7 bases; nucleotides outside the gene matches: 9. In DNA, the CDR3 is TGTGCCAGCAAGGAGCGGGAGAGGGCGAATGAGCAGTTCTTC. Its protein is CASKERERANEQFF.

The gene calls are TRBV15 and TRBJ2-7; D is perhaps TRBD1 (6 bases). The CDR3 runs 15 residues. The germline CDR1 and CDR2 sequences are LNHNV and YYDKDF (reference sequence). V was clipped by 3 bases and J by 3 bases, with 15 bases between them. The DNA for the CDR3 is TGTGCCACCAGCAGCGCAGGGGTGTCCCACTACGAGCAGTACTTC. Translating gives CATSSAGVSHYEQYF. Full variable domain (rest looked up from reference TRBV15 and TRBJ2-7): DAMVIQNPRYQVTQFGKPVTLSCSQTLNHNVMYWYQQKSSQAPKLLFHYYDKDFNNEADTPDNFQSRRPNTSFCFLDIRSPGLGDTAMYLCATSSAGVSHYEQYFGPGTRLTVT.

The DNA of the CDR3 is TGTGCCAGCAGCTTGCCACAGGGTACTGAAGCTTTCTTT. Encoded protein: CASSLPQGTEAFF. The rearrangement uses TRBV5-5 and TRBJ1-1, with D perhaps TRBD1 (6 bases). In germline, CDR1 is SGHKS, CDR2 YYEKEE (reference sequence). Trimming took 1 base from V and 5 from J, leaving 9 bases between them. This CDR3 has 13 residues. The full variable domain, its missing parts supplied by reference TRBV5-5 and TRBJ1-1, is DAGVTQSPTHLIKTRGQQVTLRCSPISGHKSVSWYQQVLGQGPQFIFQYYEKEERGRGNFPDRFSARQFPNYSSELNVNALLLGDSALYLCASSLPQGTEAFFGQGTRLTVV.

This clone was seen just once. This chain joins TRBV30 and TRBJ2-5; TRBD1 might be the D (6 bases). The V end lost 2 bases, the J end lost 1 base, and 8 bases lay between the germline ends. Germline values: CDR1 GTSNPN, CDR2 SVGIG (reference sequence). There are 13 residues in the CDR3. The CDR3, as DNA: TGTGCCTGGAGTACAGGGATCCAAGAGACCCAGTACTTC. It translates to CAWSTGIQETQYF.

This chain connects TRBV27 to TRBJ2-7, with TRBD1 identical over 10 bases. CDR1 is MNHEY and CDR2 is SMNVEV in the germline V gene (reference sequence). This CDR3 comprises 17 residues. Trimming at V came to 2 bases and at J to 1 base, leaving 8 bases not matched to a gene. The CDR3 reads CASSLSRGTGVSYEQYF. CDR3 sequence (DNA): TGTGCCAGCAGTTTAAGCAGAGGGACAGGGGTTTCCTACGAGCAGTACTTC.

The CDR3 nucleotides are TGTGCCAGCAGCAGACTAGCGGGGGGAACCTACGAGCAGTACTTC. Amino acids: CASSRLAGGTYEQYF. The rearrangement joins TRBV7-2 to TRBJ2-7; 13 bases match TRBD2. CDR1 SGHTA and CDR2 FQGNSA come from the germline V gene. The CDR3 spans 15 residues. The J segment lost 2 bases and the V segment lost 5 bases, leaving 3 bases of the junction unmatched.

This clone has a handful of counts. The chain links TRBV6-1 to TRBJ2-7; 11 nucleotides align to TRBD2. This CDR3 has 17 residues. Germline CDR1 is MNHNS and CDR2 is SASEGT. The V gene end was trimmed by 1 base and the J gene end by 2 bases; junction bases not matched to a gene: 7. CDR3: CASSEEWGLAATYEQYF. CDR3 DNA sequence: TGTGCCAGCAGTGAAGAGTGGGGACTAGCGGCCACCTACGAGCAGTACTTC.